The clone carrying this T cell receptor beta chain appeared a single time. Its antigen is unknown. The sample originates from a study of T cell responses to AZD1222 COVID-19 vaccine. Overall study findings and caveats: A reported finding is that nearly half of spike-specific TCRs target unmutated variant regions. Possibly, clonal diversity was underestimated; donors were largely white British and included more females. With two AZD1222 doses given, Spike-specific TCR breadth and depth both rose.

Sequenced by immunoSEQ multiplex PCR; TCRdb stores in-frame clones only, minus some. The table includes fewer than 200,000 clones, 88% detected once. The V gene's germline CDR1 is LGHDT and CDR2 YNNKEL (reference sequence). The J segment lost 1 base and the V segment lost 4 bases, leaving 8 bases of the junction unmatched. The CDR3 runs 16 residues. The source is an adult who received the AZD1222 COVID-19 vaccine. This specimen consisted of peripheral blood, obtained 28 days after the second AZD1222 dose. The rearrangement uses TRBV3-1 (or the pseudogene TRBV3-2) and TRBJ1-1; 8 positions match TRBD1. This CDR3 reads CASSRTGLLPNTEAFF. CDR3 nucleotides: TGTGCCAGCAGCCGGACAGGGCTCTTACCGAACACTGAAGCTTTCTTT.